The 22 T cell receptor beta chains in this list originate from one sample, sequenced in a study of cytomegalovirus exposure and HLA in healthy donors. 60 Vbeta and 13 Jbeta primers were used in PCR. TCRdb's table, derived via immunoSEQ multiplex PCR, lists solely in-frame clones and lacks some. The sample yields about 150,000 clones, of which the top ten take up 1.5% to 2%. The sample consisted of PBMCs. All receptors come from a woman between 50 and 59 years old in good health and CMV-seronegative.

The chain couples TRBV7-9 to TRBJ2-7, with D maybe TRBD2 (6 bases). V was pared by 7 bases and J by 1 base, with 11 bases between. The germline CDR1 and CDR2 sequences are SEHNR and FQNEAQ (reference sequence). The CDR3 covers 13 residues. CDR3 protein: CASTPAGSYEQYF. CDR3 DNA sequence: TGTGCCAGCACCCCGGCGGGGTCCTACGAGCAGTACTTC. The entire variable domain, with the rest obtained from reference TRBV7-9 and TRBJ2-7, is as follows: DTGVSQNPRHKITKRGQNVTFRCDPISEHNRLYWYRQTLGQGPEFLTYFQNEAQLEKSRLLSDRFSAERPKGSFSTLEIQRTEQGDSAMYLCASTPAGSYEQYFGPGTRLTVT.

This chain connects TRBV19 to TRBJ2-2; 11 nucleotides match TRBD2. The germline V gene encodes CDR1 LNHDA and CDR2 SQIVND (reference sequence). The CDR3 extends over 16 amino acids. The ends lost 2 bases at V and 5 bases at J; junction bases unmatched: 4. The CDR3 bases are TGTGCCAGTAGTATACCGGGACTAGCGGTTACCGGGGAGCTGTTTTTT. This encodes CASSIPGLAVTGELFF.

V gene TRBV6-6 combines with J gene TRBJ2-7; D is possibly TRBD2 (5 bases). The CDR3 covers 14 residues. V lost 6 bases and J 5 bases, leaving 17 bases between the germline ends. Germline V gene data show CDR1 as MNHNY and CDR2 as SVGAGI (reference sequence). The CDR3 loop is CASSPSPLGDEQYF. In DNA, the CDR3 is TGTGCCAGCAGCCCCTCGCCACTCGGGGACGAGCAGTACTTC.

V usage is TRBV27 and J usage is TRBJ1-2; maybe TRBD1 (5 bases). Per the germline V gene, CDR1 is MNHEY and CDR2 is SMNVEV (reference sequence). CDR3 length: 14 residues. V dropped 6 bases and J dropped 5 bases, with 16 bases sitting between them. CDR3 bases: TGTGCCAGCAGCTCCACCCGACAGATATATGGCTACACCTTC. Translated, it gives CASSSTRQIYGYTF.

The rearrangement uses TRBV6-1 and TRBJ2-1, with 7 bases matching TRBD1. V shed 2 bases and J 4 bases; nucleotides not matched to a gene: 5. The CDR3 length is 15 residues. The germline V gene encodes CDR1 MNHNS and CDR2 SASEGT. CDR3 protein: CASSERQGHYNEQFF. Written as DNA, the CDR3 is TGTGCCAGCAGTGAACGACAGGGCCATTACAATGAGCAGTTCTTC.

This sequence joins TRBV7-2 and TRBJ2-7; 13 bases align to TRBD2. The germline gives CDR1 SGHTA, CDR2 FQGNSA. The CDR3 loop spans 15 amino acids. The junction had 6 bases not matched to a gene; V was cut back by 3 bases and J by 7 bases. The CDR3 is CASSLELAGGGEQYF. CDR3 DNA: TGTGCCAGCAGCTTGGAACTAGCGGGAGGGGGGGAGCAGTACTTC.

CDR3 sequence reads: CASSIDLSGELFF. The CDR3 DNA sequence: TGTGCCAGTAGTATAGATCTTTCCGGGGAGCTGTTTTTT. The rearrangement links TRBV19 to TRBJ2-2; no clear D gene. Looked up from germline, CDR1 is LNHDA and CDR2 is SQIVND (reference sequence). The CDR3 contains 13 residues. The germline V and J ends were trimmed by 0 bases and 6 bases, with 5 bases remaining between them. The complete variable domain, with remaining parts taken from reference TRBV19 and TRBJ2-2, reads DGGITQSPKYLFRKEGQNVTLSCEQNLNHDAMYWYRQDPGQGLRLIYYSQIVNDFQKGDIAEGYSVSREKKESFPLTVTSAQKNPTAFYLCASSIDLSGELFFGEGSRLTVL.

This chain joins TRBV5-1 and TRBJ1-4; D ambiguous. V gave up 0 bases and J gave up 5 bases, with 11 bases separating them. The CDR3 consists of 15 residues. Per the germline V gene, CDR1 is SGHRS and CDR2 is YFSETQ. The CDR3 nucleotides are TGCGCCAGCAGCTTGGGGTCAGGCGAGAATGAAAAACTGTTTTTT. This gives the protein CASSLGSGENEKLFF.

CDR3 region: CASSLGIAQGNQPQHF. The CDR3 DNA sequence: TGTGCCAGCAGCTTGGGCATCGCGCAGGGGAATCAGCCCCAGCATTTT. The chain combines TRBV5-8 with TRBJ1-5; a possible D gene is TRBD1 (6 bases). The ends were cut back, 0 bases at V and 4 bases at J, with 14 bases in the middle. CDR1 is SGHTS and CDR2 is YDEGEE in the germline V gene. This CDR3 region has 16 residues.

The CDR3 loop is CASSPSRSQGGNEKLFF. The CDR3 DNA sequence: TGTGCCAGCAGCCCCAGTCGATCACAGGGGGGCAATGAAAAACTGTTTTTT. V gene TRBV7-2 combines with J gene TRBJ1-4, with 8 bases fitting TRBD1. V lost 5 bases to trimming and J lost 5 bases; unmatched junction nucleotides: 13. The length of the CDR3 is 17 residues. Germline CDR1 is SGHTA and CDR2 is FQGNSA.

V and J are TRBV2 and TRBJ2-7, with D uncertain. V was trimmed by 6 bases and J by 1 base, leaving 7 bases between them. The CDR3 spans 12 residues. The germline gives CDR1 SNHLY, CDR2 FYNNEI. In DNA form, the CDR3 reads TGTGCCAGCAGGTATCAGTCCTACGAGCAGTACTTC. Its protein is CASRYQSYEQYF.

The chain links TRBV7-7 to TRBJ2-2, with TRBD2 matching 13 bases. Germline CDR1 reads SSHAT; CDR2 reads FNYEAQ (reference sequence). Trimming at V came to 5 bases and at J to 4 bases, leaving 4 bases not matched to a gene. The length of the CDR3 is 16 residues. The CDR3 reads CASSLTSGRGTGELFF. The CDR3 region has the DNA TGTGCCAGCAGCCTTACTAGCGGGAGGGGCACCGGGGAGCTGTTTTTT.

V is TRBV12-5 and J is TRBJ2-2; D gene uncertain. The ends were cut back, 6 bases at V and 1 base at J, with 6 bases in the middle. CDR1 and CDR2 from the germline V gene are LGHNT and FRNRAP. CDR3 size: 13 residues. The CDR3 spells CASGLGNTGELFF. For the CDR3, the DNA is TGTGCTAGTGGCCTAGGGAACACCGGGGAGCTGTTTTTT.

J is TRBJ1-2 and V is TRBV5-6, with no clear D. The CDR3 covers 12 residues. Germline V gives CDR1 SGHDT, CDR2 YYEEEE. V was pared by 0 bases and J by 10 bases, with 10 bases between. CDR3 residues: CASSLAEGTYTF. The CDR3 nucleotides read TGTGCCAGCAGCTTGGCGGAGGGAACCTACACCTTC.

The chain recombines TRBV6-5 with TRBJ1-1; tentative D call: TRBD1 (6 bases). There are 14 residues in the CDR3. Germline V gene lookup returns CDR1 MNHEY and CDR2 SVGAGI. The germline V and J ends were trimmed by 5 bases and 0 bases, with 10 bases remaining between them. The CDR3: CASSTGTMNTEAFF. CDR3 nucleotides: TGTGCCAGCAGTACAGGGACTATGAACACTGAAGCTTTCTTT.

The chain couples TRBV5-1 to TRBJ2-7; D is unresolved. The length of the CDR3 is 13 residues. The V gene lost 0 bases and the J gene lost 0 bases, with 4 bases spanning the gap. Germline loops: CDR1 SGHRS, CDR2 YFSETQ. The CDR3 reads CASSLGYSYEQYF. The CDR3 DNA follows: TGCGCCAGCAGCTTGGGCTACTCCTACGAGCAGTACTTC.

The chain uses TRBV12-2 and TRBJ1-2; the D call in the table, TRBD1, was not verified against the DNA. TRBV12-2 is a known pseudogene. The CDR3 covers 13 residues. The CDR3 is CASRLIRLYGYTF. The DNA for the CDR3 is TGTGCAAGTCGCTTAATCAGGTTGTATGGCTACACCTTC.

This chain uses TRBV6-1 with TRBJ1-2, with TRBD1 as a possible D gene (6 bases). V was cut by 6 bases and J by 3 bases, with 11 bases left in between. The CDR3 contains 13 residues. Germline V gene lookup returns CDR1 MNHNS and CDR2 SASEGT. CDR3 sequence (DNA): TGTGCCAGCAGGTCCGGACAGTACTATGGCTACACCTTC. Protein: CASRSGQYYGYTF.

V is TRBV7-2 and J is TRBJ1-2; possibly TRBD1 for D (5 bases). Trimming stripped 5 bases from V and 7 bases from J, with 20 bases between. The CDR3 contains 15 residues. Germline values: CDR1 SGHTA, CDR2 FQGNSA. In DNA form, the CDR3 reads TGTGCCAGCAGCCCAGGTCTGACTCAGGGCTCTGGCTACACCTTC. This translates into CASSPGLTQGSGYTF.

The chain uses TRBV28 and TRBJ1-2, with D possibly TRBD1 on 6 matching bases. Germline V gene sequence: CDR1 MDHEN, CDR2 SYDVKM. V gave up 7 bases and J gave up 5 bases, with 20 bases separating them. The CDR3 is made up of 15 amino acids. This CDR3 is CASTAPRQAQYGYTF. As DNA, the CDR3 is TGTGCCAGCACCGCGCCACGACAGGCCCAATATGGCTACACCTTC.

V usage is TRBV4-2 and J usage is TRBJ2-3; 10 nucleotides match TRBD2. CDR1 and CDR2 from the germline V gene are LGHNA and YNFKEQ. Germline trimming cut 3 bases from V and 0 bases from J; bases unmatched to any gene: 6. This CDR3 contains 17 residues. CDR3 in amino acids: CASSQGPTSGSTDTQYF. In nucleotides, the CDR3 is TGTGCCAGCAGCCAGGGACCGACTAGCGGGAGCACAGATACGCAGTATTTT.

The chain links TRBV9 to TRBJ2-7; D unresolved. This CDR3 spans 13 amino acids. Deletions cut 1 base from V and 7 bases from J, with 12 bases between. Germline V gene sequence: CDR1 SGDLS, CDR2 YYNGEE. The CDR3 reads CASSVSPKEEQYF. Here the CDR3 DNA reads TGTGCCAGCAGCGTAAGTCCAAAAGAGGAGCAGTACTTC.